This T cell receptor (beta chain) stems from a study of Ad26.COV2.S vaccination and SARS-CoV-2 variants. Study results and caveats: Reported findings describe substantial breadth in spike-specific CD8+ and CD4+ T cell responses following vaccination.

Treatment defined: about 20 received Ad26.COV2.S at low or high dose, single or two shots; 5 received placebo; per-sample allocation not given. Sampling was performed 63 days after the first vaccine or placebo injection. CDR1 is MGHRA and CDR2 is YSYEKL in the germline V gene. The V and J ends lost 4 bases and 9 bases respectively, with 15 bases between them. CDR3 length: 13 residues. Concerning this clone itself: The target antigen is unknown.

TCRdb's copy holds only in-frame clones and misses some; the assay was immunoSEQ multiplex PCR. The table shows fewer than 300,000 clones, with around 87% occurring only once. The source was peripheral blood, collected in a trial of Ad26.COV2.S vaccine versus placebo. The sequence was collected from a person aged 18-65 years who received the Ad26.COV2.S COVID-19 vaccine or a placebo. The chain employs TRBV4-1 and TRBJ2-5; possibly TRBD2 for D (5 bases). The CDR3 DNA follows: TGCGCCAGCAGCCCGCTCCAGGTGGAGGCCCAGTACTTC. This translates into CASSPLQVEAQYF.